A selection of T cell receptor beta chains follows, all from one sample in a study of TIL therapy for anti-PD-1-resistant metastatic lung cancer. Clones were read by immunoSEQ multiplex PCR, and TCRdb kept only the in-frame ones, dropping some. This sample has about 52,000 clones; around three quarters occur once, and the top ten carry about 5%. Sequenced material: blood, taken at baseline. Source of these receptors: a woman between 30 and 79 years old with non-small cell lung cancer. Each CDR3 is given with its conserved first and last residue. D genes are given only for firm matches. Size tells how often a clone was seen (once, few, many) or the class of an expanded clone, and some rows leave it out.

j_call d_call v_call clone_size cdr3_nt cdr3_aa
TRBJ2-2 TRBD2 TRBV2 once TGTGCCAGCAGCAGGGAGCGGGGAGACACCGGGGAGCTGTTTTTT CASSRERGDTGELFF
TRBJ1-1 . TRBV19 . TGTGCCAGTAGCCTAAACACTGAAGCTTTCTTT CASSLNTEAFF
TRBJ1-3 . TRBV5-1 . TGCGCCAGCAGCTTGGTGGCAGGCTCTGGAAACACCATATATTTT CASSLVAGSGNTIYF
TRBJ1-3 . TRBV7-9 . TGTGCCAGTGAGTGGAGCTCTGGAAACACCATATATTTT CASEWSSGNTIYF
TRBJ1-4 TRBD1 TRBV5-1 . TGCGCCAGCAGCCGACGACAGGGCCCTAATGAAAAACTGTTTTTT CASSRRQGPNEKLFF
TRBJ1-1 TRBD1 TRBV4-3 . TGCGCCAGCAGCCAAGTTTTCTGGCCCGGGACAGGGCGAAATGAAGCTTTCTTT CASSQVFWPGTGRNEAFF
TRBJ2-5 TRBD2 TRBV28 once TGTGCCAGCCGGGGAGGGAGGATCATCCAAGAGACCCAGTACTTC CASRGGRIIQETQYF
TRBJ2-3 . TRBV28 . TGTGCCAGCAGTTTAAGGGGGTTACGTGTCACAGATACGCAGTATTTT CASSLRGLRVTDTQYF
TRBJ1-1 . TRBV5-1 . TGCGCCAGCCGTCCTCCAACGGCGGGGGGCATAACTGAAGCTTTCTTT CASRPPTAGGITEAFF
TRBJ1-1 . TRBV6-1 . TGTGCCAGCAGTGCCTCTATTGCGGGGAGGGTGACTGAAGCTTTCTTT CASSASIAGRVTEAFF
TRBJ2-2 TRBD2 TRBV28 . TGTGCCAGCAGTAAACGACTAGCGGGAGTTTCTCCCGGGGAGCTGTTTTTT CASSKRLAGVSPGELFF
TRBJ2-7 . TRBV6-6 . TGTGCCAGCAATACCCGGGACTCGCAGTACTTC CASNTRDSQYF
TRBJ1-1 . TRBV5-1 . TGCGCCAGCAGCTTCGGGGGCTCGACAGGAAATACTGAAGCTTTCTTT CASSFGGSTGNTEAFF
TRBJ2-1 . TRBV11-3 . TGTGCCAGCAGCTCCGACGGCAGCTCCTACAATGAGCAGTTCTTC CASSSDGSSYNEQFF
TRBJ1-4 . TRBV10-3 . TGTGCCATCAGTGACGGGCAGTTCAATGAAAAACTGTTTTTT CAISDGQFNEKLFF
TRBJ2-1 TRBD2 TRBV4-2 . TGTGCCAGCAGCTTAGAGTTAGGACTAGGTTCCCCTAAAAATGAGCAGTTCTTC CASSLELGLGSPKNEQFF
TRBJ2-1 . TRBV19 once TGTGCCAGTAGTAGCTCGGGGACCTACAATGAGCAGTTCTTC CASSSSGTYNEQFF
TRBJ2-7 . TRBV7-8 . TGTGCCAGCAGCTTAGGATCTACCTACGAGCAGTACTTC CASSLGSTYEQYF
TRBJ2-2 . TRBV4-3 . TGCGCCAGCAGCCAAGATCACAGGCGGACCGGGGAGCTGTTTTTT CASSQDHRRTGELFF
TRBJ1-4 . TRBV6-5 . TGTGCCAGCAGGTACGACAGGCCACCTCTGTTTTTT CASRYDRPPLFF
TRBJ2-1 . TRBV10-3 few TGTGCCATCATGGATCCAGGGGCCCACAATGAGCAGTTCTTC CAIMDPGAHNEQFF
TRBJ1-1 . TRBV11-2 . TGTGCCAGCAGCCCCACTGGTGGTGGGGCTGAAGCTTTCTTT CASSPTGGGAEAFF